This paragraph reports one T cell receptor (beta chain). Its antigen remains unknown. Data came from immunoSEQ multiplex PCR; TCRdb stores just in-frame clones and leaves some out. The repertoire has more than 20,000 clones, more than 65% of them found once; the top ten carry roughly 30%. This sample was included in a study of CD4 T cells in relation to SARS-CoV-2 and coronaviruses. At the level of the study: After less than eleven days of antigen culture, PBMC TCR beta CDR3s were sequenced. Controls used an HIV-1 Nef peptide pool or no peptide. General study points: No donor gave both pre-pandemic and post-infection samples. Roughly three fifths of donors had memory CD4+ clonotypes crossrecognizing SARS-CoV-2 and common cold coronavirus spike.

Unexposed donor CD4+ T cells date from about 2011-2018, before the COVID-19 pandemic. After 10 to 11 days of culture, CD4+ T cells were isolated. CDR3 size: 15 residues. V dropped 0 bases and J dropped 2 bases, with 9 bases sitting between them. Germline V gene lookup returns CDR1 MNHEY and CDR2 SVGAGI. The origin of this receptor is a human donor in good health. Material for sequencing was CD4+ T cells from PBMCs, cultured in vitro. The chain recombines TRBV6-5 with TRBJ2-3; D is ambiguous. CDR3 amino acids: CASSYSPSHTDTQYF. The CDR3 nucleotides read TGTGCCAGCAGTTACTCTCCCAGCCACACAGATACGCAGTATTTT.